The T cell receptor (beta chain) described here comes from a study of neoadjuvant anti-PD-1 for oral cavity cancer. As for time point: after neoadjuvant nivolumab, at surgical resection. Using immunoSEQ multiplex PCR, the repertoire was profiled, and TCRdb retains in-frame clones only, with some absent. The profile shows some 14,000 clones, just under 75% of them singletons. This clone has only one observation. Germline V gene sequence: CDR1 SNHLY, CDR2 FYNNEI. This CDR3 has 13 residues. The ends were cut back, 0 bases at V and 14 bases at J, with 15 bases in the middle. Sequenced here: PBMCs, sampled after nivolumab (anti-PD-1) treatment. This TCR was sampled from a person aged 35 to 85 with oral cavity squamous cell carcinoma. The rearrangement uses TRBV2 and TRBJ2-3; no firm D call. CDR3 DNA: TGTGCCAGCAGTGAAGCGAAGGCGGCTCGTATGTATTTT. Translating gives CASSEAKAARMYF. Drawing the rest from reference TRBV2 and TRBJ2-3, the complete variable domain is EPEVTQTPSHQVTQMGQEVILRCVPISNHLYFYWYRQILGQKVEFLVSFYNNEISEKSEIFDDQFSVERPDGSNFTLKIRSTKLEDSAMYFCASSEAKAARMYFGPGTRLTVL.